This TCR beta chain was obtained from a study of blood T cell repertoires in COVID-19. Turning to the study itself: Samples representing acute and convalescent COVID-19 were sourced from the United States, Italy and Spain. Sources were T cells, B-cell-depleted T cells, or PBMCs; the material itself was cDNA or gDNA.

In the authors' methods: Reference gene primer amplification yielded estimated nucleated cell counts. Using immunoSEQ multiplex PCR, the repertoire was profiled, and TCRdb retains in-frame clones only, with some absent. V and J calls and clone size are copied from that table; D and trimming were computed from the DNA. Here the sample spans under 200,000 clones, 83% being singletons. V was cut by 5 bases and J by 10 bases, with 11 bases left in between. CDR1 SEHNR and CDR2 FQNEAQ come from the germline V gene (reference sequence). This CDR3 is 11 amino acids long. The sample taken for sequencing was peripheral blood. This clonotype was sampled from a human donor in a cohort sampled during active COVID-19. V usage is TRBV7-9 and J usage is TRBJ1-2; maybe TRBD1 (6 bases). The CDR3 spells CASSAHRDYTF. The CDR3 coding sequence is TGTGCCAGCAGCGCCCACAGGGACTACACCTTC.